A single sample is the source of the 6 T cell receptor beta chains below, sequenced in a study of graft-versus-host responses after intestinal transplantation. Intraepithelial lymphocytes and lamina propria lymphocytes were released through processing of graft tissue. Measured with immunoSEQ multiplex PCR; TCRdb has only the in-frame clones, and not every one. The sample consists of around 7,800 clones, around 75% of them appearing once. Sequenced here: ileum tissue, sampled approximately 230 days after intestinal transplant. All receptors derive from a human patient who received an intestinal transplant, so some T cells may come from the graft donor.

V is TRBV5-4 and J is TRBJ2-2; the match to TRBD1 covers 9 bases. CDR3 size: 15 residues. The trim removed 5 bases at V and 4 bases at J, leaving 6 bases unmatched. Germline V gene data show CDR1 as SGHNT and CDR2 as YYREEE (reference sequence). The CDR3 region is CASRVGQGTTGELFF. DNA of the CDR3: TGTGCCAGCAGGGTCGGACAGGGGACCACCGGGGAGCTGTTTTTT.

The chain recombines TRBV4-3 with TRBJ1-1; the match to TRBD1 covers 8 bases. Trimming at V came to 4 bases and at J to 3 bases, leaving 7 bases not matched to a gene. There are 15 residues in the CDR3. Germline V gives CDR1 LGHNA, CDR2 YSLEER. CDR3 bases: TGCGCCAGCAGCCGAGGGGAGACAGGGGACACTGAAGCTTTCTTT. It yields the protein CASSRGETGDTEAFF.

As DNA, the CDR3 is TGCAGCGTTGAAGTTGCGAATACGCAGTATTTT. This gives the protein CSVEVANTQYF. The chain uses TRBV29-1 and TRBJ2-3; D is undetermined. This CDR3 has 11 amino acids. Germline V lookup: CDR1 SQVTM, CDR2 ANQGSEA. V was trimmed by 1 base and J by 7 bases, leaving 6 bases between them.

The chain links TRBV7-2 to TRBJ2-7; possibly TRBD2 for D (5 bases). CDR1 SGHTA and CDR2 FQGNSA come from the germline V gene. The CDR3 is 13 residues long. With 1 base removed from V and 3 bases from J, the gap between germline ends came to 7 bases. CDR3 DNA sequence: TGTGCCAGCAGCTTAGGCGGACTCTACGAGCAGTACTTC. It codes for CASSLGGLYEQYF. The variable domain in full, with the rest retrieved from reference TRBV7-2 and TRBJ2-7, is GAGVSQSPSNKVTEKGKDVELRCDPISGHTALYWYRQSLGQGLEFLIYFQGNSAPDKSGLPSDRFSAERTGGSVSTLTIQRTQQEDSAVYLCASSLGGLYEQYFGPGTRLTVT.

This chain links TRBV15 with TRBJ2-5; 9 nucleotides agree with TRBD1. There are 16 residues in the CDR3. The V gene end was trimmed by 0 bases and the J gene end by 2 bases; junction bases not matched to a gene: 4. The germline gives CDR1 LNHNV, CDR2 YYDKDF (reference sequence). The CDR3 DNA reads as TGTGCCACCAGCAGAGAGGCGACAGGGGGACAAGAGACCCAGTACTTC. It is translated as CATSREATGGQETQYF.

Here the CDR3 reads CASTPGQGFSGANVLTF. CDR3 coding DNA: TGCGCCAGCACCCCCGGACAGGGCTTCTCTGGGGCCAACGTCCTGACTTTC. The rearrangement links TRBV4-1 to TRBJ2-6; 8 bases match TRBD1. The CDR3 has 17 residues. V dropped 7 bases and J dropped 0; count of bases not matched to a gene: 8. Germline V gives CDR1 MGHRA, CDR2 YSYEKL.